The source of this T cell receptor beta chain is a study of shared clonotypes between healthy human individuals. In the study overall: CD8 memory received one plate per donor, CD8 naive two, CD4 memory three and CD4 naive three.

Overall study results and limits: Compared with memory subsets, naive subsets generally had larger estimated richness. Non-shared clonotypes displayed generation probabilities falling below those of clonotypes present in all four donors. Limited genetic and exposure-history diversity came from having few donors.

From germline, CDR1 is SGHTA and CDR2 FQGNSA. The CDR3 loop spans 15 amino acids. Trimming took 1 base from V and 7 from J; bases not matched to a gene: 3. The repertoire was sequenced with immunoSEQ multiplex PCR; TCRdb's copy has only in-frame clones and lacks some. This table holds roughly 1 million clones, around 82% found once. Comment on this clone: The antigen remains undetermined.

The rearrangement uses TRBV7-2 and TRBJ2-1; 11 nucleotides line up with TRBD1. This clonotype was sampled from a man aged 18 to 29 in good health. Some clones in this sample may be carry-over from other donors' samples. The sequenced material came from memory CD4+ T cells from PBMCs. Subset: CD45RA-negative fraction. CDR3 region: CASSLVGTGGNEQFF. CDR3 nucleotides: TGTGCCAGCAGCTTAGTGGGGACAGGGGGGAATGAGCAGTTCTTC.